This T cell receptor beta chain appears in the sequencing data of a study of blood T cells in healthy people across ages. Regarding this clonotype: Its antigen is as yet unknown.

The study, taken as a whole, reports: Across the age range, TCR beta diversity per million T cells fell in a roughly linear way.

The length of the CDR3 is 13 residues. The germline V gene has CDR1 SQVTM and CDR2 ANQGSEA. V was clipped by 4 bases and J by 0 bases, with 9 bases between them. There were at least 5 micrograms of total RNA extracted from every sample. The second PCR ran about 7 to 12 cycles with a sample-barcoded 5' primer and J-beta primers. MiXCR was run by TCRdb on the 5' RACE reads, yielding one entry per CDR3 protein. This sample carries some 730,000 distinct CDR3 sequences, roughly 20% of them seen once, and the ten largest clones take 22%. The receptor comes from a man between 65 and 85 years old in good health. Sequenced: blood. The chain uses TRBV29-1 and TRBJ1-1, with D perhaps matching TRBD1 (5 bases). CDR3 residues: CSVGGGLNTEAFF. The DNA for the CDR3 is TGCAGCGTTGGGGGGGGTCTGAACACTGAAGCTTTCTTT.